These T cell receptor beta chains were read from a single sample in a study of T cells in Graves' hyperthyroidism and ophthalmopathy. From the multiplex PCR reads, TCRdb called clonotypes with MiXCR, one entry per CDR3 protein. The sample yields 660,000 or so distinct CDR3 sequences, roughly 45% seen once. What was sequenced was peripheral blood or thyroid tissue (not recorded which). These receptors were obtained from an adult man with Graves' disease, either hyperthyroidism or ophthalmopathy (not recorded which). The conserved cysteine and the conserved F or W are not part of the CDR3 here.

V gene | CDR3 protein
TRBV7-8 | ASSPTRTSTGEQY
TRBV19 | ASRFYEYDYVSNQPQH
TRBV7-9 | ASSDRGQPPNGEAF
TRBV5-1 | ASSFLGVMNTEAF
TRBV5-4 | ASSLGQVNHGYT
TRBV2 | ASHFGDGYT
TRBV29-1 | SVRDYNEKLF
TRBV20-1 | SAGGAGANVLT
TRBV2 | ASSTPGLARGTGELF
TRBV7-8 | ATAWELNQPQH
TRBV15 | ATSRVRQLTPNYGYT
TRBV2 | ASNREHNSPLH
TRBV7-3 | ASSPGPGNTEAF
TRBV10-3 | ASNDGFNEKLF
TRBV29-1 | NVEAGLYGYT
TRBV5-1 | ASSPWVGTSEQY
TRBV14 | ASSQDLPGTDYGYT
TRBV6-5 | ASSLAGADVTQY
TRBV7-9 | ASSPRWRTPYNEQF
TRBV10-2 | ASSTPEKANEKLF
TRBV2 | ASSEGLAGNTGELF
TRBV2 | ASWWGQY
TRBV7-2 | ASRVAGETQY
TRBV6-6 | ASSYLRSYGYT
TRBV25-1 | ASSEPGGNTIY
TRBV24-1 | ATSDRTHTATNEKLF
TRBV14 | ASSQDSAYGYT
TRBV2 | ASRWDRGRSEKLF
TRBV24-1 | ATSEPGSPLH
TRBV7-2 | ASSFARPGSPLH
TRBV20-1 | SATPGQGYYGYT
TRBV19 | ACSIANYGYT
TRBV9 | ASSVGVGLEAF
TRBV25-1 | ASNRRGEETQY
TRBV2 | ASRQQGQETQY
TRBV7-9 | ASSSSAAIEKLF
TRBV12-3/TRBV12-4 | ASSFLGGQDGYT
TRBV9 | ASSRSGTEETQY
TRBV10-3 | ASGTLESYYGYT
TRBV5-1 | ASSLAGSTQETQY
TRBV7-8 | ASSLVMTSGMETQY
TRBV20-1 | SASGGRVTYEQY
TRBV29-1 | SVERGFEQY
TRBV2 | ASRIRTQY
TRBV7-9 | ASSSPDETQY
TRBV15 | AISSVGGSYEQY
TRBV2 | ASSPRMASYEQY
TRBV5-1 | ASSLEGQQPQH
TRBV20-1 | SAQYPTSGAQETQY
TRBV6-6 | ASSYAEDYEQY
TRBV9 | ASSLVGGIYGYT
TRBV10-3 | AISDLGREIYGYT
TRBV5-1 | ASSSDGPSYEQY
TRBV5-1 | ASSLKGAGLSDGYT
TRBV12-3/TRBV12-4 | ASSLLDSEAF
TRBV10-3 | AISDLGRETQY
TRBV7-2 | ASSPLGVRLTGANVLT
TRBV7-2 | ASSLGDRVTEAF
TRBV20-1 | SARAGSLNQPQH